This TCR beta chain was identified during a study of monozygotic twins with inflammatory bowel disease. Germline CDR1 is LGHDT and CDR2 is YNNKEL (reference sequence). The CDR3 has 17 residues. Added by template switching were UMIs that each held a 6-nucleotide sample barcode. TCRdb reprocessed the 5' RACE reads; each CDR3 protein has one entry and no DNA is given. The sample has a few hundred thousand distinct CDR3 sequences. This sequence joins TRBV3-1 and TRBJ2-1; absent DNA, TCRdb's TRBD1 call cannot be checked. Material: blood. This sequence originates from a human donor with ulcerative colitis or Crohn's disease, or a healthy co-twin of an affected twin (not recorded which). CDR3 sequence: CASSREERGASYNEQFF.